This TCR beta chain stems from a study of cytomegalovirus exposure and HLA in healthy donors listed by TCRdb under 2017. For context, the study as a whole: A later analysis indicated that the roughly 120 validation repertoires were generated on the platform also employed for the 650 to 850 repertoires of the first cohort. A separate validation cohort of roughly 130 different subjects was used in addition to the roughly 700-subject first cohort. The study was designed to test whether signatures of past pathogen exposure could be identified by cataloging public T cell receptors. High-throughput TCR immunosequencing, statistical association of individual TCRs with disease status, and machine learning were combined to predict cytomegalovirus infection status.

Overall study outcomes, separate from this receptor: While some public TCRs were present in many individuals, most TCR sequences turned up only very rarely across donors. Of the cluster scores, about 94% were above 0 in a later analysis, which found that TCRs clustered in the first cohort also tended to co-occur in the roughly 130 validation repertoires. In vitro tests confirmed that a few of the cytomegalovirus-associated TCR beta chains recognize cytomegalovirus antigens. The classifier was reported to diagnose cytomegalovirus status with high specificity and sensitivity in both the original cohort and the validation cohort. According to the authors, the approach could potentially be generalized to other disease states and immunological phenotypes. A later analysis lacked HLA typing for the validation cohort, so it scored co-occurrence in that cohort across all 110 or so repertoires. In the study, roughly 160 TCR beta chains were listed as associated with cytomegalovirus.

On this clone: Its antigen remains undetermined. Base qualities were left out, and no much larger clone turns up one base away.

CDR1 is given as MNHEY and CDR2 as SMNVEV, both from the germline V gene (reference sequence). The CDR3 measures 14 amino acids from cysteine to phenylalanine. CDR3 DNA is the only sequence kept; it has 42 bases, read in frame from the first base. Deletion took 2 bases off V and 4 bases off J, with a span of 11 bases between the germline ends. The library was prepared using the immunoSEQ multiplex PCR assay. In the source study's methods: To diagnose cytomegalovirus status from the catalog of TCR beta chain sequences, a statistical classification framework was built. Imported from immuneACCESS, the table was reduced by TCRdb to in-frame sequences with V and J called. These copies leave out some clones; in studies compared against another copy, an unresolved V gene accounts for under half, and the cause of the remainder is not known. The D gene and trimming were derived from the DNA, and the V and J assignments and clone size from that table. The sample table shows more than 70,000 clones, and approximately 94% are seen once. The ten largest make up under 1.3% of the sample.

The donors belonged to the validation cohort of approximately 130 subjects, which was separate from the approximately 660-subject first cohort. This receptor was taken from a woman between 18 and 30 years old in good health and CMV-seronegative. The sample taken for sequencing was PBMCs. The chain links TRBV27 with TRBJ1-2, with TRBD1 tentatively as D gene (5 bases match). The CDR3 here reads CASSLGTGSYGYTF. The DNA reads TGTGCCAGCAGTTTAGGAACAGGTTCCTATGGCTACACCTTC.